This T cell receptor beta chain was captured in a study of T-cell memory formation after mild COVID-19. Overall study context: Largely, TCR clusters stayed within a single donor.

TCRdb analysed the 5' RACE reads with MiXCR anew, one entry per CDR3 protein. Of hundreds of thousands of distinct CDR3 sequences in the sample, roughly 22% were seen once. Germline-derived CDR1 and CDR2 are SGHRS and YFSETQ. This CDR3 region has 15 residues. V shed 9 bases and J 4 bases; nucleotides not matched to a gene: 16. Sequenced material: PBMCs or a T cell subset sorted from them (not recorded which). The rearrangement links TRBV5-1 to TRBJ2-7; TRBD2 agrees at 7 bases. The TCR originated in an adult woman who had mild COVID-19 (a few samples of this study predate the infection). Cell type and time point are not known. CDR3 coding DNA: TGCGCCACCAGAAGGGATCGGGCGGGAGAATACGAGCAGTACTTC. It codes for CATRRDRAGEYEQYF.